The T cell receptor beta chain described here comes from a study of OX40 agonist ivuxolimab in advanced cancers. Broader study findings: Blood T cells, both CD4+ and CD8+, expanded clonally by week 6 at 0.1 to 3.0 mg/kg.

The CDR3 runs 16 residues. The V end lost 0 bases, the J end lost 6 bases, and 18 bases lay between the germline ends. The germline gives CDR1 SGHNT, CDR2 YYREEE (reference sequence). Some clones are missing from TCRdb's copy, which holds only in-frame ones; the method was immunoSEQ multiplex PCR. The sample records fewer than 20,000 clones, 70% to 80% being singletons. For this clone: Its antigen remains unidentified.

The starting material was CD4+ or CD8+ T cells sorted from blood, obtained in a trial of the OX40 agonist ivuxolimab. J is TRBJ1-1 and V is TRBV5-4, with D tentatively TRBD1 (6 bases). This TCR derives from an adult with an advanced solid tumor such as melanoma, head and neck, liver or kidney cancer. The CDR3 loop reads CASSLDPSRDKAEAFF. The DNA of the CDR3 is TGTGCCAGCAGCTTGGACCCTTCAAGGGACAAAGCTGAAGCTTTCTTT.